Listed below are T cell receptor beta chains from one sample, sequenced in a study of T-cell reconstitution after alpha-beta-depleted transplantation in children. TCRdb re-called the PCR reads through MiXCR, storing one row per CDR3 protein. This sample has some 530,000 distinct CDR3 sequences, with approximately 13% found just once. This specimen was PBMCs from the stem cell graft donor, taken from the stem cell graft. These TCRs come from a human donor who donated a stem cell graft to a child with combined immunodeficiency. The CDR3 runs from the conserved cysteine through the conserved F or W.

J gene: TRBJ2-1; V gene: TRBV5-1; CDR3 protein: CASSLRDSGYNEQFF
J gene: TRBJ2-2; V gene: TRBV19; CDR3 protein: CASMDPGGGPPGELFF
J gene: TRBJ2-2; V gene: TRBV9; CDR3 protein: CASSALGQGTGELFF
J gene: TRBJ1-5; V gene: TRBV6-4; CDR3 protein: CASSDSSSTSHEPQHF
J gene: TRBJ2-3; V gene: TRBV5-1; CDR3 protein: CASSLPIFVGIPDTQYF
J gene: TRBJ2-1; V gene: TRBV7-7; CDR3 protein: CASSRTTGPYNEQFF
J gene: TRBJ2-1; V gene: TRBV20-1; CDR3 protein: CSAPLGNEQFF
J gene: TRBJ2-1; V gene: TRBV4-2; CDR3 protein: CASSQVASRAYNEQFF
J gene: TRBJ2-3; V gene: TRBV11-2; CDR3 protein: CASSLVFRGTDTQYF
J gene: TRBJ2-1; V gene: TRBV15; CDR3 protein: CATSRDVSGGYNEQFF
J gene: TRBJ2-7; V gene: TRBV18; CDR3 protein: CASSLTPGQVFYEQYF
J gene: TRBJ2-4; V gene: TRBV4-3; CDR3 protein: CASSQDPSGMDIQYF
J gene: TRBJ2-1; V gene: TRBV28; CDR3 protein: CASSLGQGRRYNEQFF
J gene: TRBJ1-1; V gene: TRBV11-2; CDR3 protein: CASSSGLSRAKAFF
J gene: TRBJ1-1; V gene: TRBV7-2; CDR3 protein: CASSLARGRGTTEAFF
J gene: TRBJ1-6; V gene: TRBV12-3/TRBV12-4; CDR3 protein: CASTFDSTPSPLHF
J gene: TRBJ2-1; V gene: TRBV6-2/TRBV6-3; CDR3 protein: CASSPPGTGSGNEQFF
J gene: TRBJ2-1; V gene: TRBV27; CDR3 protein: CASSLMASGPSSYNEQFF
J gene: TRBJ2-1; V gene: TRBV20-1; CDR3 protein: CSARNPTSGEYNEQFF
J gene: TRBJ1-1; V gene: TRBV12-3/TRBV12-4; CDR3 protein: CASRPGTLEAFF
J gene: TRBJ2-2; V gene: TRBV18; CDR3 protein: CASSLGQARTGELFF
J gene: TRBJ2-1; V gene: TRBV12-5; CDR3 protein: CASSRSGRADEQFF
J gene: TRBJ1-1; V gene: TRBV13; CDR3 protein: CASSLRQGRTEAFF
J gene: TRBJ1-2; V gene: TRBV29-1; CDR3 protein: CSVEIQDIDHGYTF
J gene: TRBJ2-7; V gene: TRBV12-3/TRBV12-4; CDR3 protein: CASSPGTSGLEQYF
J gene: TRBJ2-1; V gene: TRBV6-1; CDR3 protein: CASSGDSSSYNEQFF
J gene: TRBJ2-1; V gene: TRBV2; CDR3 protein: CASSLRSGRGSYEQFF
J gene: TRBJ1-2; V gene: TRBV25-1; CDR3 protein: CASSGQGRDGYTF
J gene: TRBJ1-5; V gene: TRBV5-1; CDR3 protein: CASSSSGKDQPQHF
J gene: TRBJ1-5; V gene: TRBV20-1; CDR3 protein: CSAREGERDNQPQHF
J gene: TRBJ2-1; V gene: TRBV19; CDR3 protein: CASSIGSSSYNEQFF
J gene: TRBJ2-5; V gene: TRBV24-1; CDR3 protein: CATGEQETQYF
J gene: TRBJ2-5; V gene: TRBV7-8; CDR3 protein: CASSPKVGGGSGGAGETQYF
J gene: TRBJ2-5; V gene: TRBV11-1; CDR3 protein: CASSEPGERRGETQYF
J gene: TRBJ2-7; V gene: TRBV5-1; CDR3 protein: CASSLVSGYEQYF